Below are 5 T cell receptor beta chains sequenced from a single sample in a study of T cells in Graves' hyperthyroidism and ophthalmopathy. RNA transcripts yielded amplified TCR beta CDR3 regions. Carried out on the TCR CDR3, a first-round RT-PCR used the HTBI primer set. Each CDR3 protein is one row after TCRdb ran MiXCR on the multiplex PCR reads. The sample records around 55,000 distinct CDR3 sequences, roughly 50% being singletons. Sequenced material: blood. These receptors were obtained from a woman aged 50 to 65 with Graves' ophthalmopathy.

In its sample, this clonotype was seen many times. CDR3 DNA: TGTGCCAGCAGCTTCCTCGGGGATGGTGGCTACACCTTC. Protein sequence: CASSFLGDGGYTF. V is TRBV7-9 and J is TRBJ1-2; D is uncertain. Germline V lookup: CDR1 SEHNR, CDR2 FQNEAQ (reference sequence). Trimming took 3 bases from V and 7 from J, leaving 12 bases between them. This CDR3 is 13 amino acids long.

This clonotype was recorded once. The chain uses TRBV20-1 and TRBJ2-5; TRBD1 or TRBD2 may be the D gene (5 bases each). The CDR3 is 15 amino acids. Germline assignment: CDR1 DFQATT and CDR2 SNEGSKA (reference sequence). V gave up 5 bases and J gave up 2 bases, with 18 bases separating them. The CDR3, as DNA: TGCAGTGCTTCGGGAACGGACACCGGGCAAGAGACCCAGTACTTC. This sequence encodes CSASGTDTGQETQYF.

This clonotype was seen at least ten times. V usage is TRBV5-4 and J usage is TRBJ1-2; 10 bases are a match to TRBD1. The CDR3 contains 15 residues. CDR1 is SGHNT and CDR2 is YYREEE in the germline V gene (reference sequence). The J segment lost 2 bases and the V segment lost 4 bases, leaving 5 bases of the junction unmatched. The CDR3 is CASSARQGANYGYTF. CDR3 sequence (DNA): TGTGCCAGCAGCGCAAGACAGGGGGCGAACTATGGCTACACCTTC.

This clonotype has a count of ten or more. The chain combines TRBV20-1 with TRBJ2-3; D gene ambiguous. The germline V gene has CDR1 DFQATT and CDR2 SNEGSKA (reference sequence). There are 13 residues in the CDR3. The ends were cut back, 0 bases at V and 5 bases at J, with 9 bases in the middle. The CDR3 DNA follows: TGCAGTGCTAGAGATCCACGGAGAGATACGCAGTATTTT. Translation gives CSARDPRRDTQYF.

Note on this clonotype: A junction end diverges from the germline sequence, so it may reflect a read error. This chain joins TRBV5-1 and TRBJ2-2; the D call may be TRBD1 or TRBD2 (5 bases each). Germline CDR1 SGHRS, CDR2 YFSETQ. The CDR3 runs to 11 residues. CDR3 protein: CASSGGTELFF. CDR3 sequence (DNA): TGCGCCAGCAGCGGGGGAACCGAGCTGTTTTTC.